The 8 T cell receptor beta chains below were found in one sample sequenced in a study of siplizumab effects on memory and regulatory T cells. Repertoires were generated with immunoSEQ multiplex PCR, while TCRdb's copy carries only in-frame clones and drops some. The table shows about 100,000 clones, with about nine tenths occurring only once. The sequenced material came from CD4+ T cells sorted from blood. All receptors come from a human donor in good health. Some clones in this sample may be carry-over from other donors' samples.

The chain employs TRBV15 and TRBJ2-5, with TRBD2 matching 15 bases. Germline CDR1 reads LNHNV; CDR2 reads YYDKDF (reference sequence). V gave up 8 bases and J gave up 5 bases; unmatched junction bases: 3. The CDR3 sequence is 14 residues long. CDR3 nucleotide sequence: TGTGCCACCGGACTAGCGGGAGGGAGTGAGACCCAGTACTTC. Residues: CATGLAGGSETQYF.

The J gene is TRBJ1-5, the V gene TRBV19, with D tentatively TRBD1 (6 bases). Trimming stripped 5 bases from V and 6 bases from J, with 17 bases between. Germline lookup yields CDR1 LNHDA and CDR2 SQIVND (reference sequence). This CDR3 has 15 residues. As DNA, the CDR3 is TGTGCCAGTAGTTTATCGACAGGTTCGACTCAGCCCCAGCATTTT. It specifies CASSLSTGSTQPQHF. The variable domain in full, completed from reference TRBV19 and TRBJ1-5, reads DGGITQSPKYLFRKEGQNVTLSCEQNLNHDAMYWYRQDPGQGLRLIYYSQIVNDFQKGDIAEGYSVSREKKESFPLTVTSAQKNPTAFYLCASSLSTGSTQPQHFGDGTRLSIL.

This chain connects TRBV28 to TRBJ1-2; maybe TRBD1 (6 bases). Trimming cost V 3 bases and J 4 bases, with 9 bases left between them. The germline gives CDR1 MDHEN, CDR2 SYDVKM. The CDR3 runs to 13 residues. The chain's CDR3 is CASSLPGAYGYTF. In DNA form, the CDR3 reads TGTGCCAGCAGTTTGCCAGGGGCCTATGGCTACACCTTC.

V and J are TRBV7-2 and TRBJ1-2; D call uncertain. This CDR3 region has 12 residues. With 0 bases removed from V and 5 bases from J, the gap between germline ends came to 4 bases. CDR1 and CDR2 from the germline V gene are SGHTA and FQGNSA. The CDR3: CASSLARYGYTF. Written as DNA, the CDR3 is TGTGCCAGCAGCTTAGCCCGTTATGGCTACACCTTC.

The chain recombines TRBV10-3 with TRBJ2-7; D not certain. Deletions cut 4 bases from V and 5 bases from J, with 9 bases between. CDR1 is ENHRY and CDR2 is SYGVKD in the germline V gene. This CDR3 is 12 amino acids long. The CDR3 loop reads CAISVLHHEQYF. CDR3 coding DNA: TGTGCCATCAGTGTCCTGCACCACGAGCAGTACTTC.

This chain connects TRBV27 to TRBJ1-4, with D maybe TRBD1 (5 bases). Trimming took 6 bases from V and 13 from J, leaving 27 bases between them. The length of the CDR3 is 16 residues. Germline CDR1 reads MNHEY; CDR2 reads SMNVEV (reference sequence). CDR3 protein: CASSRFAARSPGGLFF. CDR3 in DNA: TGTGCCAGCAGCCGCTTCGCGGCCAGGTCTCCTGGGGGACTGTTTTTT.

This clone was detected only a few times. The rearrangement joins TRBV27 to TRBJ2-2; no clear D. Trimming removed 5 bases at V and 6 bases at J, with 10 bases between. This CDR3 has 13 amino acids. Germline assignment: CDR1 MNHEY and CDR2 SMNVEV (reference sequence). The CDR3 is CASSRDFSGELFF. DNA of the CDR3: TGTGCCAGCAGTCGAGATTTTTCCGGGGAGCTGTTTTTT.

V gene TRBV5-1 combines with J gene TRBJ2-5; D remains unclear. Germline values: CDR1 SGHRS, CDR2 YFSETQ. V lost 4 bases and J lost 3, with 16 bases in between. CDR3 length equals 15 residues. The CDR3 loop is CASSPFSEVKETQYF. For the CDR3, the DNA is TGCGCCAGCAGCCCCTTTTCTGAGGTAAAAGAGACCCAGTACTTC.